The 9 T cell receptor beta chains below were found in one sample sequenced in a study of cytomegalovirus exposure and HLA in healthy donors. PCR was performed using 60 Vbeta and 13 Jbeta primers. Libraries were prepared by immunoSEQ multiplex PCR; TCRdb keeps only in-frame clonotypes and omits some of them. Recorded for this sample: approximately 20,000 clones. The sequencing input was PBMCs. The receptors here all came from a man in his fifties or sixties in good health and CMV-seropositive.

The chain joins TRBV18 to TRBJ2-2; maybe TRBD1 (6 bases). This CDR3 spans 15 amino acids. Germline CDR1 is KGHSH and CDR2 is LQKENI. V was trimmed by 6 bases and J by 0 bases, leaving 11 bases between them. CDR3 sequence (DNA): TGTGCCAGCTCCCTTGGACAGTCGAACACCGGGGAGCTGTTTTTT. Its translation is CASSLGQSNTGELFF.

The chain joins TRBV10-3 to TRBJ2-5; 7 bases map to TRBD1. Germline CDR1 is ENHRY and CDR2 is SYGVKD. This CDR3 region has 13 residues. V was clipped by 3 bases and J by 2 bases; unmatched bases: 0. The CDR3 nucleotides read TGTGCCATCAGTGACAGGGGGCAAGAGACCCAGTACTTC. Translating it yields CAISDRGQETQYF.

The chain has TRBV30 and TRBJ1-6; D ambiguous. Germline V gives CDR1 GTSNPN, CDR2 SVGIG (reference sequence). The CDR3 runs to 16 residues. V was trimmed by 4 bases and J by 0 bases, leaving 13 bases between them. The CDR3 reads CAWKRPGSSYNSPLHF. CDR3 nucleotides: TGTGCCTGGAAACGCCCGGGGAGCTCCTATAATTCACCCCTCCACTTT.

The V call is TRBV5-4, the J call TRBJ2-5; unclear D gene. The CDR3 extends over 16 amino acids. CDR1 is SGHNT, CDR2 YYREEE, per germline (reference sequence). Trimming left V 3 bases short and J 1 base short, with 16 bases between. CDR3 nucleotides: TGTGCCAGCAGCTCCATGTCCGCAGGCCCCCAAGAGACCCAGTACTTC. Translated: CASSSMSAGPQETQYF.

J is TRBJ1-2 and V is TRBV5-1; D may be TRBD1 (5 bases). CDR1 and CDR2 (germline): SGHRS, YFSETQ. Trimming stripped 5 bases from V and 0 bases from J, with 11 bases between. The CDR3 spans 14 residues. CDR3 DNA sequence: TGCGCCAGCAGGATCGGGGGAGCTAACTATGGCTACACCTTC. Amino acid sequence: CASRIGGANYGYTF. The complete variable domain, with remaining parts taken from reference TRBV5-1 and TRBJ1-2, reads KAGVTQTPRYLIKTRGQQVTLSCSPISGHRSVSWYQQTPGQGLQFLFEYFSETQRNKGNFPGRFSGRQFSNSRSEMNVSTLELGDSALYLCASRIGGANYGYTFGSGTRLTVV.

V and J are TRBV5-1 and TRBJ2-2; perhaps TRBD2 as D (6 bases). Germline lookup yields CDR1 SGHRS and CDR2 YFSETQ. V was cut by 5 bases and J by 0 bases, with 14 bases left in between. This CDR3 is 16 amino acids long. In DNA, the CDR3 is TGCGCCAGCAGTGGAGGGACCGTCCCGAACACCGGGGAGCTGTTTTTT. Protein product: CASSGGTVPNTGELFF.

The chain employs TRBV5-6 and TRBJ1-2; D is undetermined. Germline V gives CDR1 SGHDT, CDR2 YYEEEE. The CDR3 length is 15 residues. V lost 4 bases and J 3 bases, leaving 16 bases between the germline ends. The CDR3 reads CASSPRREYYYGYTF. CDR3 DNA sequence: TGTGCCAGCAGCCCCCGCCGGGAATATTACTATGGCTACACCTTC.

The chain combines TRBV28 with TRBJ1-1; D gene uncertain. The CDR3 length is 14 residues. V lost 3 bases and J lost 5, with 13 bases in between. Germline lookup yields CDR1 MDHEN and CDR2 SYDVKM. This CDR3 is CASSFLLGETEAFF. The CDR3 DNA follows: TGTGCCAGCAGTTTTCTTCTCGGGGAGACTGAAGCTTTCTTT.

The rearrangement joins TRBV5-1 to TRBJ1-2; D uncertain. CDR3 length: 14 residues. Looked up from germline, CDR1 is SGHRS and CDR2 is YFSETQ. V gave up 4 bases and J gave up 8 bases, with 18 bases separating them. This chain's CDR3 is CASSQTPPEGGYTF. The CDR3 coding sequence is TGCGCCAGCAGCCAGACTCCCCCGGAGGGAGGCTACACCTTC.